This TCR beta chain was captured in a study of OX40 agonist ivuxolimab in advanced cancers. This clone was picked up one time. Sequencing was performed with immunoSEQ multiplex PCR; in TCRdb, only in-frame clones are kept and a portion is missing. The sample consists of over 65,000 clones, roughly 80% of them appearing once. This CDR3 has 17 amino acids. Trimming removed 3 bases from V and 4 bases from J; junction bases left unmatched: 8. Germline CDR1 reads KGHSH; CDR2 reads LQKENI. The source is an adult with an advanced solid tumor such as melanoma, head and neck, liver or kidney cancer. The sample here was CD4+ or CD8+ T cells sorted from blood, taken in a trial of the OX40 agonist ivuxolimab. The chain joins TRBV18 to TRBJ2-1; 11 nucleotides match TRBD2. The CDR3 nucleotides are TGTGCCAGCTCACCTGGGTCTCGACTAGCGGGATACAATGAGCAGTTCTTC. This gives the protein CASSPGSRLAGYNEQFF.